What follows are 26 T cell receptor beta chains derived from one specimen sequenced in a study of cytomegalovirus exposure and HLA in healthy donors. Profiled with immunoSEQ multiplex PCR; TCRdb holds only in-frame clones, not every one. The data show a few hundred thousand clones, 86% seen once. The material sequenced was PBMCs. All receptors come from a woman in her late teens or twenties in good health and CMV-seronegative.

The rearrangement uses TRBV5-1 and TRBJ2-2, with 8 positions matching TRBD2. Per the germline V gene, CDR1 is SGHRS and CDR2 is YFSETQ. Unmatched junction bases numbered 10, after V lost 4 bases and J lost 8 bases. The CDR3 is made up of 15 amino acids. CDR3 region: CASSPSTAGVGELFF. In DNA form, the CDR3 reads TGCGCCAGCAGCCCCTCGACAGCGGGAGTAGGGGAGCTGTTTTTT.

DNA for the CDR3: TGCGCCAGCAGCCAGGTGGACAGAAAAAACATTCAGTACTTC. This encodes CASSQVDRKNIQYF. The rearrangement joins TRBV4-3 to TRBJ2-4; D is perhaps TRBD1 (6 bases). Per germline, CDR1 LGHNA and CDR2 YSLEER. There are 14 residues in the CDR3. The germline V and J ends were trimmed by 3 bases and 4 bases, with 10 bases remaining between them.

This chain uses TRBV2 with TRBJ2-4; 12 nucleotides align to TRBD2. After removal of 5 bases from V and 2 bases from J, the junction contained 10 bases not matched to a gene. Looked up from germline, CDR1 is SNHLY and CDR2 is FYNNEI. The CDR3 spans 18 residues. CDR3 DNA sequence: TGTGCCAGCAGTTTCGGACTAGCGGGGATCACGACCAAAAACATTCAGTACTTC. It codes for CASSFGLAGITTKNIQYF.

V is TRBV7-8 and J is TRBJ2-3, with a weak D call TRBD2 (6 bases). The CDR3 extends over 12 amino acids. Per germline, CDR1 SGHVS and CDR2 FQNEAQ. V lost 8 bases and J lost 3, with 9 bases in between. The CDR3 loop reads CASGGKTDTQYF. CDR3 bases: TGTGCCAGCGGCGGGAAAACAGATACGCAGTATTTT. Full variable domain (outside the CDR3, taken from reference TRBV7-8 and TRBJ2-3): GAGVSQSPRYKVAKRGQDVALRCDPISGHVSLFWYQQALGQGPEFLTYFQNEAQLDKSGLPSDRFFAERPEGSVSTLKIQRTQQEDSAVYLCASGGKTDTQYFGPGTRLTVL.

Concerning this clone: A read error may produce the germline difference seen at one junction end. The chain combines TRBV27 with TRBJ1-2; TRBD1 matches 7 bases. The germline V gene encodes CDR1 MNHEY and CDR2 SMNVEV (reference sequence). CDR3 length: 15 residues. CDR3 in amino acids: CASSLSGQLNYGYTF. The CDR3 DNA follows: TGTGCCAGCAGTCTATCGGGACAGCTGAACTATGGCTACACCTTC.

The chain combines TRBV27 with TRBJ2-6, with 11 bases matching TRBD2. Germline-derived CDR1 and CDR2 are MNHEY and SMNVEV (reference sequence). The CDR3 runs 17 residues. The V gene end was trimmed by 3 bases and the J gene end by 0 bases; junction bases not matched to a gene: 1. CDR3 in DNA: TGTGCCAGCAGTTTCCTAGCGGGAGGCTCTGGGGCCAACGTCCTGACTTTC. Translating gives CASSFLAGGSGANVLTF. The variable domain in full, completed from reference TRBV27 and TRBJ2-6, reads EAQVTQNPRYLITVTGKKLTVTCSQNMNHEYMSWYRQDPGLGLRQIYYSMNVEVTDKGDVPEGYKVSRKEKRNFPLILESPSPNQTSLYFCASSFLAGGSGANVLTFGAGSRLTVL.

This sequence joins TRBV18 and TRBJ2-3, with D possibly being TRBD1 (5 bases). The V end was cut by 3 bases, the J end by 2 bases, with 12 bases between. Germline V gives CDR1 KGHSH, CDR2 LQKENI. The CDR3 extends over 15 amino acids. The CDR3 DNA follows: TGTGCCAGCTCACCGGACCAGGGTATCACAGATACGCAGTATTTT. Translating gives CASSPDQGITDTQYF.

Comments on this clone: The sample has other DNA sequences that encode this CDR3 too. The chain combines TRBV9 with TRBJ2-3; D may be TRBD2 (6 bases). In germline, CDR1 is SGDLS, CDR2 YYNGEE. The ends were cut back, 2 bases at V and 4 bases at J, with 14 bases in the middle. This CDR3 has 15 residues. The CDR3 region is CASSVGGGSADTQYF. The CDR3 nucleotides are TGTGCCAGCAGCGTCGGGGGAGGTAGCGCAGATACGCAGTATTTT.

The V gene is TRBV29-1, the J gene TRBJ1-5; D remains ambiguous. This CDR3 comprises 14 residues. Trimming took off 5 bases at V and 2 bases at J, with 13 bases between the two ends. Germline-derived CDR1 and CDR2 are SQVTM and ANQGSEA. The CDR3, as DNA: TGCAGCGTTTCGGAGGGTAGGGGCAATCAGCCCCAGCATTTT. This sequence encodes CSVSEGRGNQPQHF.

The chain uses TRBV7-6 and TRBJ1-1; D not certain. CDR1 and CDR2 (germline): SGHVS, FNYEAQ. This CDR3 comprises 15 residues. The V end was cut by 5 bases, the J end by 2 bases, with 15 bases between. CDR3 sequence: CASSLGLTTNTEAFF. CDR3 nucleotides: TGTGCCAGCAGCCTTGGCCTAACGACTAACACTGAAGCTTTCTTT. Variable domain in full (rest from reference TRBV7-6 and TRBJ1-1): GAGVSQSPRYKVTKRGQDVALRCDPISGHVSLYWYRQALGQGPEFLTYFNYEAQQDKSGLPNDRFSAERPEGSISTLTIQRTEQRDSAMYRCASSLGLTTNTEAFFGQGTRLTVV.

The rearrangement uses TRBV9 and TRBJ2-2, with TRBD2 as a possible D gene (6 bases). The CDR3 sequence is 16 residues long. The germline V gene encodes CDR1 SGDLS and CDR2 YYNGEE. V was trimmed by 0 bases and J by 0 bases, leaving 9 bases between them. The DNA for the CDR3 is TGTGCCAGCAGCGTAGGCCCGGGGGCGAACACCGGGGAGCTGTTTTTT. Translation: CASSVGPGANTGELFF.

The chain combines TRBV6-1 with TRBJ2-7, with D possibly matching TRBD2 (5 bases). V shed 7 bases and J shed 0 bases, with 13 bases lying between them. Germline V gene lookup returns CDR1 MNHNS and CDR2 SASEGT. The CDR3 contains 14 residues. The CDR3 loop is CASKLQRNSYEQYF. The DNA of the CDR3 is TGTGCCAGCAAACTACAGCGGAACTCCTACGAGCAGTACTTC.

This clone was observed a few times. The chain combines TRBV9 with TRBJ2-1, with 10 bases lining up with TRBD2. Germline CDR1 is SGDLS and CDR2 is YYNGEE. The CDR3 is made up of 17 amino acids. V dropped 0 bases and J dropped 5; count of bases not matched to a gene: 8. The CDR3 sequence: CASSVAPGLADNNEQFF. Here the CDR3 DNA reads TGTGCCAGCAGCGTAGCGCCCGGACTAGCGGACAACAATGAGCAGTTCTTC. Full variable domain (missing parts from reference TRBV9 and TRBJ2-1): DSGVTQTPKHLITATGQRVTLRCSPRSGDLSVYWYQQSLDQGLQFLIQYYNGEERAKGNILERFSAQQFPDLHSELNLSSLELGDSALYFCASSVAPGLADNNEQFFGPGTRLTVL.

CDR3 in amino acids: CASSLRTGYETQYF. The CDR3 DNA reads as TGTGCCAGCAGTTTAAGGACAGGGTACGAGACCCAGTACTTC. The chain carries TRBV27 and TRBJ2-5; 8 bases match TRBD1. There are 14 residues in the CDR3. Per germline, CDR1 MNHEY and CDR2 SMNVEV (reference sequence). Germline trimming cut 2 bases from V and 5 bases from J; bases unmatched to any gene: 4.

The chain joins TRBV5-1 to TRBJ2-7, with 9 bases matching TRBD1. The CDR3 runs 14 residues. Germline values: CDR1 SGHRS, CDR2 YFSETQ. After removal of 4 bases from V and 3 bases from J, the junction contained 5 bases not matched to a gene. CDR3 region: CASSHGTGIYEQYF. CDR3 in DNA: TGCGCCAGCAGCCATGGGACAGGGATCTACGAGCAGTACTTC.

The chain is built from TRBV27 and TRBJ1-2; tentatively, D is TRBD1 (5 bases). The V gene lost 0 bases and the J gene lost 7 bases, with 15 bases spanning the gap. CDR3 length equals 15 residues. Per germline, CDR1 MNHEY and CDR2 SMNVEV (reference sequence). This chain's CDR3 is CASSLSGQGVIGYTF. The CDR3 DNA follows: TGTGCCAGCAGTTTATCCGGACAAGGGGTAATTGGCTACACCTTC.

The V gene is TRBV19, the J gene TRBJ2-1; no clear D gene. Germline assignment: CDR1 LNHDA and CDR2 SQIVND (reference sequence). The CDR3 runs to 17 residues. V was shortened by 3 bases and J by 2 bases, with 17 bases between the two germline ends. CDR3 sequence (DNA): TGTGCCAGTAGTATTCTTTCGTCAGGCTACACCTACAATGAGCAGTTCTTC. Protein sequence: CASSILSSGYTYNEQFF.

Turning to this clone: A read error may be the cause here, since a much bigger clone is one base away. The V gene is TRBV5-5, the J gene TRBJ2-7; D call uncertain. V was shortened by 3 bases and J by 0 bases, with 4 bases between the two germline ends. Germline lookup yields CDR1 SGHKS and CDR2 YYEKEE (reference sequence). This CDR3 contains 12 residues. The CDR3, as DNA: TGTGCCAGCAGCTGGAGCTCCTACGAGCAGTACTTC. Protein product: CASSWSSYEQYF.

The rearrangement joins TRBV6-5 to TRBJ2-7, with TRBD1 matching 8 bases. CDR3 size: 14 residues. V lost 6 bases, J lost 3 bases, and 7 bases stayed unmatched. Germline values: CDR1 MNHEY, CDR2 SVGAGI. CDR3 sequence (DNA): TGTGCCAGCAGGTACGCGGGACAGGACTACGAGCAGTACTTC. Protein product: CASRYAGQDYEQYF.

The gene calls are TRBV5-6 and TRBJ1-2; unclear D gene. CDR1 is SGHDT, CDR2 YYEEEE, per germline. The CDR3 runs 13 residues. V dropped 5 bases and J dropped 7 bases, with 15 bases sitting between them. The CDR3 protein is CASSAGTGFGYTF. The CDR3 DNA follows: TGTGCCAGCAGTGCGGGCACGGGGTTTGGCTACACCTTC.

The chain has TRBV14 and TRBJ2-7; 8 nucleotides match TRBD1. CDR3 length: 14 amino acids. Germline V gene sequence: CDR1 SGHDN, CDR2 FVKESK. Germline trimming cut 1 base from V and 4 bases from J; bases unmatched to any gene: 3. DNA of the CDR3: TGTGCCAGCAGCCAAGTTACAGGGGGTTACGAGCAGTACTTC. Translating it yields CASSQVTGGYEQYF. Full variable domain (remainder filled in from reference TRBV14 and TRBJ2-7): EAGVTQFPSHSVIEKGQTVTLRCDPISGHDNLYWYRRVMGKEIKFLLHFVKESKQDESGMPNNRFLAERTGGTYSTLKVQPAELEDSGVYFCASSQVTGGYEQYFGPGTRLTVT.

Written as DNA, the CDR3 is TGTGCCAGCAGTACCGGGCAGGGAAGTAGGGAGCAGTACTTC. Encoded protein: CASSTGQGSREQYF. The V gene is TRBV28, the J gene TRBJ2-7; maybe TRBD1 (5 bases). The CDR3 is 14 amino acids. The germline V gene encodes CDR1 MDHEN and CDR2 SYDVKM. Trimming pared 5 bases from V and 7 bases from J, leaving 18 bases between.

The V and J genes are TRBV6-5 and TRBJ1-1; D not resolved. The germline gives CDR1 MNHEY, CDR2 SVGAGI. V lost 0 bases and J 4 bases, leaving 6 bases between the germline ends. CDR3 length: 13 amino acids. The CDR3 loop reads CASSYSVGTEAFF. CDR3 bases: TGTGCCAGCAGTTACTCGGTCGGCACTGAAGCTTTCTTT.

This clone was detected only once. In DNA, the CDR3 is TGTGCCAGCAGCTCGAAACTAGCGCCGGGAAACGAGCAGTACTTC. Translation gives CASSSKLAPGNEQYF. The chain carries TRBV7-8 and TRBJ2-7; TRBD2 matches 7 bases. V lost 4 bases and J lost 5; bases outside the gene matches: 11. Germline V gene sequence: CDR1 SGHVS, CDR2 FQNEAQ. The CDR3 sequence is 15 residues long.

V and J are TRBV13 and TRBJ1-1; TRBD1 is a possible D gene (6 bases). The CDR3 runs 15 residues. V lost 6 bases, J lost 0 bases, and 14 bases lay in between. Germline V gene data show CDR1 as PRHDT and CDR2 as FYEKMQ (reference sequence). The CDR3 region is CASRQRGGLNTEAFF. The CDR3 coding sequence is TGTGCCAGCAGGCAAAGAGGGGGACTGAACACTGAAGCTTTCTTT.

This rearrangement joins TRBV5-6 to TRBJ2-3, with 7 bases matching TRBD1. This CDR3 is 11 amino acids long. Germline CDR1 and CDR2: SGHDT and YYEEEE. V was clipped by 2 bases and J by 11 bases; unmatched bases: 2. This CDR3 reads CASSLGDRQYF. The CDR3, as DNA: TGTGCCAGCAGCTTAGGGGACAGGCAGTATTTT.